This T cell receptor beta chain was recorded in a study of memory CD4+ T cells and cytomegalovirus serostatus. About the study: Healthy Belgian adult donors included about nine CMV-positive and 24 CMV-negative people. Overall study findings and caveats: Of roughly 180 reported CMV TCRbeta sequences, around 62 were found in memory CD4+ repertoires.

CDR3 length equals 12 residues. The V end was cut by 7 bases, the J end by 5 bases, with 13 bases between. Germline CDR1 is SQVTM and CDR2 is ANQGSEA. The table came from immunoSEQ multiplex PCR; TCRdb's copy has only in-frame clones and leaves some out. The data contain 40,000 to 45,000 clones, 76% of them singletons. As regards this clone: Antigen unknown.

The sort gate was single viable CD3+CD4+CD8-CD45RO+ cells for memory CD4+ T cells. After thawing, CD4+ T cells were positively selected. The chain has TRBV29-1 and TRBJ2-3; weak D call: TRBD1 (6 bases). This sequence originates from an adult in good health and CMV-seronegative. Input material: memory CD4+ T cells from blood. The CDR3, as DNA: TGCAGCGGTCGACAAGGGGGAGATACGCAGTATTTT. Translation gives CSGRQGGDTQYF.